This T cell receptor (beta chain) is drawn from a study of blood T cell repertoires in COVID-19. Study-level information: The cDNA or gDNA used as material had been derived from T cells, B-cell-depleted T cells, or PBMCs.

Assignments of participants to cohorts depended upon their own reported clinical history. Recovered participants had two consecutive negative NP/OP PCR tests, healthcare professional clearance, or symptom resolution. The germline V and J ends were trimmed by 1 base and 9 bases, with 13 bases remaining between them. The CDR3 has 14 amino acids. From germline, CDR1 is GTSNPN and CDR2 SVGIG (reference sequence). There are many counts of this clone. Original data processing: Estimation of nucleated cell counts relied on the amplification of reference gene primers. TCRdb's copy holds only in-frame clones and misses some; the assay was immunoSEQ multiplex PCR. The V and J calls and clone size come from that table; D and trimming were worked out from the DNA. This sample has approximately 210,000 clones, with around four fifths found just once.

The chain joins TRBV30 to TRBJ1-6; the D is unclear. This receptor was taken from a man in his forties who had recovered from COVID-19. The sequencing input was PBMCs or T cells enriched from blood (not recorded which). The chain's CDR3 is CAWSAETGGSPLHF. The CDR3, as DNA: TGTGCCTGGAGTGCTGAGACCGGCGGTTCACCCCTCCACTTT.